This T cell receptor (beta chain) was sequenced for a study of Graves' ophthalmopathy and Graves' hyperthyroidism. General study points: A majority of expanded thyroid clonotypes exceeding 0.001 frequency were likewise present in blood.

PBMCs had their origin in fresh peripheral blood (approximately 9.9 ml). Worth noting for this clonotype: Its antigen is still unknown.

RNA transcripts provided the template for amplifying TCR beta CDR3 regions. In the first round, RT-PCR was carried out with HTBI primers, and a multiplex PCR formed the second round. One entry per CDR3 protein results from TCRdb running MiXCR on the multiplex PCR reads. The sample lists roughly 700,000 distinct CDR3 sequences; around 40% were seen once. The TCR sequence derives from an adult man with Graves' ophthalmopathy. The specimen sequenced was peripheral blood.

The CDR3 here is CASSTVSTDTQYF. The DNA of the CDR3 is TGTGCCAGCAGCACTGTCAGTACAGATACGCAGTATTTT. This chain links TRBV14 with TRBJ2-3; D is ambiguous. The CDR3 is made up of 13 amino acids. CDR1 is SGHDN, CDR2 FVKESK, per germline. Trimming took off 5 bases at V and 3 bases at J, with 9 bases between the two ends.